The T cell receptor beta chain under discussion was sequenced for a study of multiple sclerosis patients with progressive multifocal leukoencephalopathy. Study-wide results and limits: Lower normalized Shannon entropy suggested reduced TRB diversity in most PML patients.

Generated by immunoSEQ multiplex PCR, the TCRdb table keeps only in-frame clones and is missing some. The table includes 26,000 or so clones, under 95% detected once. Time point noted: about 13 months of natalizumab therapy. Controls were natalizumab-treated multiple sclerosis patients who did not develop PML, sampled longitudinally. T1 marks 6 months and T2 marks 12 months of natalizumab therapy. Trimming took off 4 bases at V and 5 bases at J, with 17 bases between the two ends. CDR1 is SGHAT, CDR2 FQNNGV, per germline. This CDR3 region has 15 residues. With regard to this clone: The antigen remains unidentified.

The chain uses TRBV11-2 and TRBJ1-2; D call uncertain. Source: PBMCs, taken from a patient treated with natalizumab. The receptor comes from a man aged 30 to 39 with multiple sclerosis. The CDR3 loop reads CASSSSGDLGYGYTF. For the CDR3, the DNA is TGTGCCAGCAGCTCATCGGGAGACTTGGGTTATGGCTACACCTTC.